This T cell receptor beta chain was documented in a study of blood T cell repertoires in COVID-19. On the study more broadly: Sites in the United States, Italy and Spain provided acute and convalescent COVID-19 samples.

CDR3 size: 15 residues. Germline loops: CDR1 SNHLY, CDR2 FYNNEI. V gave up 7 bases and J gave up 6 bases; unmatched junction bases: 6. This clone was detected only a few times. Produced via immunoSEQ multiplex PCR; TCRdb's table is partial and in-frame only. This table holds about 220,000 clones, 83% found once. Specimen: peripheral blood. The sequence was obtained from a woman in her 40s with active or convalescent COVID-19. V usage is TRBV2 and J usage is TRBJ2-1; 13 nucleotides align to TRBD2. CDR3 region: CASTRTSGSPNEQFF. The CDR3 bases are TGTGCCAGCACCCGGACTAGCGGGAGTCCCAATGAGCAGTTCTTC.